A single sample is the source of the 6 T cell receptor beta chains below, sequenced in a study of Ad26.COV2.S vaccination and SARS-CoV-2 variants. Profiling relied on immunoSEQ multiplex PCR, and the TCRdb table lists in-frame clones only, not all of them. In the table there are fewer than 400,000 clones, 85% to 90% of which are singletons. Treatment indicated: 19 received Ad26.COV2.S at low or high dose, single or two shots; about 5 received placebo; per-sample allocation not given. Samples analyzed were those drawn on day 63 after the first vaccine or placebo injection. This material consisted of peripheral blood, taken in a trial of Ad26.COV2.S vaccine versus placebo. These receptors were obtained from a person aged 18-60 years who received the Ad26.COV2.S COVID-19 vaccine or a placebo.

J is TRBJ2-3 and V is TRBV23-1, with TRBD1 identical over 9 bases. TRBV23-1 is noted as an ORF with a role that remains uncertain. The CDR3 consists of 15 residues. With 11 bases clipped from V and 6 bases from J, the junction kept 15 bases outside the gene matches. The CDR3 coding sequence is TGCGCCGGCCGACCCGACGGGGACAGGGCGGATACGCAGTATTTT. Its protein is CAGRPDGDRADTQYF.

CDR3 region: CASSFTPGQRDTEAFF. DNA for the CDR3: TGTGCCAGCAGCTTCACTCCGGGCCAACGAGACACTGAAGCTTTCTTT. The chain couples TRBV7-9 to TRBJ1-1, with D unclear. Germline V gene data show CDR1 as SEHNR and CDR2 as FQNEAQ (reference sequence). The length of the CDR3 is 16 residues. Deletions cut 3 bases from V and 3 bases from J, with 17 bases between.

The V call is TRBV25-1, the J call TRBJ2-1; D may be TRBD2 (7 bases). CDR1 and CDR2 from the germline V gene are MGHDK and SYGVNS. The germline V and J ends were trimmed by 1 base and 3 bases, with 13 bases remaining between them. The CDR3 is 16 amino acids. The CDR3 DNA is TGTGCCAGCAGTGAATTCGGCGGGGGCCTCTACAATGAGCAGTTCTTC. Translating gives CASSEFGGGLYNEQFF.

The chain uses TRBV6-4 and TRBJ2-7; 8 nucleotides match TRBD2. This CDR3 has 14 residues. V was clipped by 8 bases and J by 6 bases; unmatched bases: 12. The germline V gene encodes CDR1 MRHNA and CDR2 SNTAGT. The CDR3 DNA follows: TGTGCCAGCGGGTTCTGTTTTGCGGGAGGCGAGCAGTACGTC. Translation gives CASGFCFAGGEQYV.

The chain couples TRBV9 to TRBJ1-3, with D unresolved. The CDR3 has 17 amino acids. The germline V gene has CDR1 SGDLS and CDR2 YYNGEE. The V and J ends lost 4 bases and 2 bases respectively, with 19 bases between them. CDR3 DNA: TGTGCCAGCAGCCCGAGAGGAGGTTCTTTTCCTGGAAACACCATATATTTT. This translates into CASSPRGGSFPGNTIYF.

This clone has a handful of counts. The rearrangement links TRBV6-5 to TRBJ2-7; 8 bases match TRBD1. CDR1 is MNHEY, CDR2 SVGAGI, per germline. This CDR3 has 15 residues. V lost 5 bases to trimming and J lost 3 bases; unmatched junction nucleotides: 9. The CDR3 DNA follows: TGTGCCAGCAGTAAAACAGGGGGAGCGATCTACGAGCAGTACTTC. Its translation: CASSKTGGAIYEQYF.